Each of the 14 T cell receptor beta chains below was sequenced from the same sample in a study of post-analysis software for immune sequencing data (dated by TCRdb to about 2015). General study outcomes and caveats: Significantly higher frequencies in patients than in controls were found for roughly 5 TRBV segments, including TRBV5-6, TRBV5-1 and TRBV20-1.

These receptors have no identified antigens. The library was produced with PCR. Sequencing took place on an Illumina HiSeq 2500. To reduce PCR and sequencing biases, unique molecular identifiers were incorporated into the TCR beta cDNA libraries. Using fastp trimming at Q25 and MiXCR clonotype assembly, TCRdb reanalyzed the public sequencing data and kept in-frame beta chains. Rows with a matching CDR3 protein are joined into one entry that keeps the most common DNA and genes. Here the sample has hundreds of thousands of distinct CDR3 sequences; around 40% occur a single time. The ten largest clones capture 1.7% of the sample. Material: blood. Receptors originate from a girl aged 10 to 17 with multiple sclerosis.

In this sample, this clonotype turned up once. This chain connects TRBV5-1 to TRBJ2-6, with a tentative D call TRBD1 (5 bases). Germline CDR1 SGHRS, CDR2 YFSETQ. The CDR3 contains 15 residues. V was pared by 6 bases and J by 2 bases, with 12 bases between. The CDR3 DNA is TGCGCCAGCACCAAGACAGAGACTGGGGCCAACGTCCTGACTTTC. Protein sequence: CASTKTETGANVLTF.

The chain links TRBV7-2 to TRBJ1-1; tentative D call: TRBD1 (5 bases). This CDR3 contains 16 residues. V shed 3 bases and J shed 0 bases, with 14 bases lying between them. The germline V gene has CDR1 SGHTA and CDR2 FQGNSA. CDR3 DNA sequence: TGTGCCAGCAGCTTCCAGGGACTGGGGCTGAACACTGAAGCTTTCTTT. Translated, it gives CASSFQGLGLNTEAFF. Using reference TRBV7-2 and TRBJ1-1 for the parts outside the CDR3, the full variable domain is GAGVSQSPSNKVTEKGKDVELRCDPISGHTALYWYRQSLGQGLEFLIYFQGNSAPDKSGLPSDRFSAERTGGSVSTLTIQRTQQEDSAVYLCASSFQGLGLNTEAFFGQGTRLTVV.

CDR3 protein: CSARGGGDLHEQYF. Here the CDR3 DNA reads TGCAGTGCTAGAGGCGGGGGGGACCTCCACGAGCAGTACTTC. The chain couples TRBV20-1 to TRBJ2-7; 9 bases match TRBD2. The CDR3 is 14 residues long. Trimming at V came to 1 base and at J to 5 bases, leaving 6 bases not matched to a gene. The germline CDR1 and CDR2 sequences are DFQATT and SNEGSKA (reference sequence).

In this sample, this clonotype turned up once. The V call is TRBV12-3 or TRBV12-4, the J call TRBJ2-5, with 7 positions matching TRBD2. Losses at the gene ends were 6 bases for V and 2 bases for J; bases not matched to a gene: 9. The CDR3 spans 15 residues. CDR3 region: CASRTSGAFQETQYF. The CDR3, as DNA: TGTGCCAGCAGAACAAGCGGGGCTTTTCAAGAGACCCAGTACTTC.

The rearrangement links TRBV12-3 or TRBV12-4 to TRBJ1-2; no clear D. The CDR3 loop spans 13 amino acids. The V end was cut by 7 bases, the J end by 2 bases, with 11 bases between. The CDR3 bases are TGTGCCAGCACCCGGGCGGGGAACTATGGCTACACCTTC. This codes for CASTRAGNYGYTF.

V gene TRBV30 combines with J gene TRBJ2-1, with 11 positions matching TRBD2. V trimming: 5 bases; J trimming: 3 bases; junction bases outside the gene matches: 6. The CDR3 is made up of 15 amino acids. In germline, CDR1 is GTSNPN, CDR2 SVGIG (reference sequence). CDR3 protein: CAWAPLAGGYNEQFF. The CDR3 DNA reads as TGTGCCTGGGCACCCCTAGCGGGGGGCTACAATGAGCAGTTCTTC.

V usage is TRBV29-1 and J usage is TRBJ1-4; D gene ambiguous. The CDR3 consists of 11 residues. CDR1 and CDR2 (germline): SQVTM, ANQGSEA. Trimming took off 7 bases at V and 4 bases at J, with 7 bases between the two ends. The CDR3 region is CSGANNEKLFF. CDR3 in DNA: TGCAGCGGGGCGAATAATGAAAAACTGTTTTTT.

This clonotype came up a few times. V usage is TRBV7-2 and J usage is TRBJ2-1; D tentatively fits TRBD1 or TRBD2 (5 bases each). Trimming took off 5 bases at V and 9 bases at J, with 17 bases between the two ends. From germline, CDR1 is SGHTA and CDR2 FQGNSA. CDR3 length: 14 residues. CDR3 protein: CASSLHSLGAEQFF. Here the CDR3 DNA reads TGTGCCAGCAGCCTCCACTCACTAGGGGCTGAGCAGTTCTTC. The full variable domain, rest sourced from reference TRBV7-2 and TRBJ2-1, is GAGVSQSPSNKVTEKGKDVELRCDPISGHTALYWYRQSLGQGLEFLIYFQGNSAPDKSGLPSDRFSAERTGGSVSTLTIQRTQQEDSAVYLCASSLHSLGAEQFFGPGTRLTVL.

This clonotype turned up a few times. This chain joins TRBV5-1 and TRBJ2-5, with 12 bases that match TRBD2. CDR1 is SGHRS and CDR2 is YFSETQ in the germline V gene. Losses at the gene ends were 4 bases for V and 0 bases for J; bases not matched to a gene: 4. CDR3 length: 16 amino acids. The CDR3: CASSLGLAGNQETQYF. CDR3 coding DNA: TGCGCCAGCAGCCTAGGACTAGCGGGGAACCAAGAGACCCAGTACTTC.

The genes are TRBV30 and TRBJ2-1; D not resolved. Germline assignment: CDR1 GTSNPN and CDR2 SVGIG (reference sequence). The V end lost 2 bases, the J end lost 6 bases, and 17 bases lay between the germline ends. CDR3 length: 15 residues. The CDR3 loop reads CAWSFSAPIRNEQFF. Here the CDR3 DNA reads TGTGCCTGGAGTTTTTCTGCCCCAATACGCAATGAGCAGTTCTTC. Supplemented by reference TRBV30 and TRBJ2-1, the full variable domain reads SQTIHQWPATLVQPVGSPLSLECTVEGTSNPNLYWYRQAAGRGLQLLFYSVGIGQISSEVPQNLSASRPQDRQFILSSKKLLLSDSGFYLCAWSFSAPIRNEQFFGPGTRLTVL.

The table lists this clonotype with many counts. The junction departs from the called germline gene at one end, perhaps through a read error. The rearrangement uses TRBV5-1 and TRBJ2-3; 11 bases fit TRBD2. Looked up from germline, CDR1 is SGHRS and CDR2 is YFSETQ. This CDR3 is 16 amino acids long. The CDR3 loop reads CASSPGLAGSTDTQYF. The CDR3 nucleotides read TGTGCCAGCAGTCCCGGACTAGCGGGTAGCACAGATACGCAGTATTTT.

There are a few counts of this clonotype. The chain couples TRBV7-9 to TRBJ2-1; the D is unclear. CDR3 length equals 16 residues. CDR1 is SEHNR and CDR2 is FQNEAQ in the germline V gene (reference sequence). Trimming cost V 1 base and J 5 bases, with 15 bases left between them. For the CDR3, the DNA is TGTGCCAGCAGCTTAGGGGGAAGCCAACCGCACAATGAGCAGTTCTTC. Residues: CASSLGGSQPHNEQFF. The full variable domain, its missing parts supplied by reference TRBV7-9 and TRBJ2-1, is DTGVSQNPRHKITKRGQNVTFRCDPISEHNRLYWYRQTLGQGPEFLTYFQNEAQLEKSRLLSDRFSAERPKGSFSTLEIQRTEQGDSAMYLCASSLGGSQPHNEQFFGPGTRLTVL.

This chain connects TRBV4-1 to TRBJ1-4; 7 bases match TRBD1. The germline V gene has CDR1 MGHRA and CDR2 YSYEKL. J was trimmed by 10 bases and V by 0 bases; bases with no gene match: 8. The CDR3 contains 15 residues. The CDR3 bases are TGCGCCAGCAGCCAAGATCGGCAGGGGGGAGGAAAACTGTTTTTT. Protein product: CASSQDRQGGGKLFF.

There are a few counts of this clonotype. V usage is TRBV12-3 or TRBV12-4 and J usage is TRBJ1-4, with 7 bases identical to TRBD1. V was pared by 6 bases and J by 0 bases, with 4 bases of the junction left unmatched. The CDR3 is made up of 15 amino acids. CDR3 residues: CASRDRVTTNEKLFF. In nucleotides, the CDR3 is TGTGCCAGCAGAGACAGGGTTACAACTAATGAAAAACTGTTTTTT.